Given below is one T cell receptor (beta chain) in context. Other nucleotide sequences in the sample specify the same CDR3. This entry is derived from a study of shared clonotypes between healthy human individuals. Authors' processing steps: ImmunoSEQ gave junction-only sequences without quality scores, so filtering differed. Clones were read by immunoSEQ multiplex PCR, and TCRdb kept only the in-frame ones, dropping some. V and J calls and clone size come straight from that table; D and trimming were deduced from the DNA. The table lists millions of clones, 85% to 95% of them singletons, with more than 1.5% in the top ten. It was CD45RO-negative cells, positively selected for CCR7, that made up naive CD8 cells, with terminally differentiated effector memory CD45RA+ cells excluded. The CDR3 contains 13 residues. The V end lost 0 bases, the J end lost 4 bases, and 6 bases lay between the germline ends. Germline assignment: CDR1 MNHEY and CDR2 SMNVEV (reference sequence).

Material for sequencing was naive CD8+ T cells from PBMCs. The chain joins TRBV27 to TRBJ1-1; D not resolved. This sequence was found in a man between 18 and 35 years old in good health. Some clones in this sample may be carry-over from other donors' samples. Written as DNA, the CDR3 is TGTGCCAGCAGTTTATCGGTTTCCACTGAAGCTTTCTTT. As protein: CASSLSVSTEAFF.